These T cell receptor beta chains were read from a single sample in a study of T cells in Graves' hyperthyroidism and ophthalmopathy. In TCRdb, the multiplex PCR reads were re-called with MiXCR into one record per CDR3 protein. The profile covers a few hundred thousand distinct CDR3 sequences, with roughly 15% appearing a single time and 5% to 6% taken by the ten largest. Sample: blood. Receptors originate from a woman aged 18-29 years with Graves' hyperthyroidism. The CDR3 runs from the conserved cysteine through the conserved F or W. Each record gives: V gene, clone size, J gene, D gene, CDR3 DNA, CDR3 protein. A D gene is named only where the DNA matches it firmly. Clone size is shown for a subset of rows, as once, few, many or a class of expanded clone.

TRBV27	many	TRBJ2-7	TRBD1	TGTGCCAGCAGCCCCGACAGGGAGACCTACGAGCAGTACTTC	CASSPDRETYEQYF
TRBV12-3/TRBV12-4	many	TRBJ1-2	.	TGTGCCAGCAGGATAGGGATAAAGGGCTACACCTTC	CASRIGIKGYTF
TRBV29-1	many	TRBJ2-5	.	TGCAGCGTTGTCACGATTTGGGACGAGTACTTC	CSVVTIWDEYF
TRBV7-2	many	TRBJ2-7	.	TGTGCCAGCAGCTTAGAACTAGCACAGGCCTACGAGCAGTACTTC	CASSLELAQAYEQYF
TRBV7-2	many	TRBJ2-7	TRBD1	TGTGCCAGCAGTGACACAGGGGGACCCTCCTACGAGCAGTACTTC	CASSDTGGPSYEQYF
TRBV28	few	TRBJ2-2	.	TGTGCCAGTAACTTATCAGGGAAGATAGTCACCGGGGAGCTGTTTTTT	CASNLSGKIVTGELFF
TRBV7-9	many	TRBJ2-1	.	TGTGCCAGCAGCCAATTCCAAAGTAGCCTCGAGCAGTTCTTC	CASSQFQSSLEQFF
TRBV14	few	TRBJ2-7	.	TGTGCCAGCAGCCAATACCGGGACCAACCCTACGAGCAGTACTTC	CASSQYRDQPYEQYF
TRBV6-5	.	TRBJ2-7	.	TGTGCCAGCAGTTACGCCGGGACACCCGGAACCTACGAGCAGTACTTC	CASSYAGTPGTYEQYF
TRBV27	.	TRBJ2-7	.	TGTGCCATCTTGGACGGTGACTCCTACGAGCAGTACTTC	CAILDGDSYEQYF
TRBV2	many	TRBJ2-1	TRBD2	TGTGCCAGCAGAAGACTAGCGGGAGGAGGCGATGAGCAGTTCTTC	CASRRLAGGGDEQFF
TRBV6-1	many	TRBJ2-5	.	TGTGCCAGCAGGCTAAGGGTCCAAGAGACCCAGTACTTC	CASRLRVQETQYF
TRBV9	many	TRBJ1-1	.	TGTGCCAGCAGCGTAGACGCCTTCGGGGGGACGGACACTGAAGCTTTCTTT	CASSVDAFGGTDTEAFF
TRBV9	many	TRBJ1-1	.	TGTGCCAGCAGCACAGACATACGGAACACTGAAGCTTTCTTT	CASSTDIRNTEAFF
TRBV28	many	TRBJ1-2	.	TGTGCCATTTATCAGGGTTTTAATGGCTACACCTTC	CAIYQGFNGYTF
TRBV5-1	few	TRBJ2-3	.	TGCGCCAGCAGCCCGGGTCGGCAGAGCACAGATACGCAGTATTTT	CASSPGRQSTDTQYF
TRBV3-1	.	TRBJ2-2	.	TGTGCCAGCAGCGCGCAAGGGACCGGGGAGCTGTTTTTT	CASSAQGTGELFF
TRBV30	many	TRBJ1-5	.	TGTGCCTGGAGTTCTAACAGGGCTCAGCCCCAGCATTTT	CAWSSNRAQPQHF
TRBV29-1	few	TRBJ2-1	TRBD2	TGCAGCGTTGAAGATCTTCGCGGGAGCTCCTACAATGAGCAGTTCTTC	CSVEDLRGSSYNEQFF
TRBV6-1	.	TRBJ2-7	TRBD2	TGTGCCAGCAGACGAGGACTAGCGGGAGAGGGGGCCTACGAGCAGTACTTC	CASRRGLAGEGAYEQYF
TRBV20-1	many	TRBJ2-3	TRBD2	TGCAGTGCTAGAGGGGCTAGCGGGAGTCATGGGGGTACGCAGTATTTT	CSARGASGSHGGTQYF
TRBV4-2	few	TRBJ2-3	TRBD2	TGTGCCAGCAGCCAAGAAACTAGCGGGGCAGGAGATACGCAGTATTTT	CASSQETSGAGDTQYF
TRBV20-1	many	TRBJ2-7	TRBD2	TGCAGTGCTAGAGCCCGGGGAGTCCCTAGCGGGAGCTCACACGAGCAGTACTTC	CSARARGVPSGSSHEQYF
TRBV28	many	TRBJ1-6	.	TGTGCCAGCAGTTTTTGGACCCTGGGCTCACCCCTCCACTTT	CASSFWTLGSPLHF
TRBV9	.	TRBJ1-6	.	TGTGCCAGCAGCGTAGCTGAGAGCAATTCACCCCTCCACTTT	CASSVAESNSPLHF
TRBV6-2/TRBV6-3	few	TRBJ1-5	.	TGTGCCAGCAGACCGTCTTACGAGGGCATTCAGCCCCAGCATTTT	CASRPSYEGIQPQHF
TRBV30	many	TRBJ1-1	TRBD1	TGTGCCCGTACAGCAGGGGGGGAAGCTTTCTTT	CARTAGGEAFF
TRBV5-5	many	TRBJ2-5	TRBD2	TGTGCCAGCAGCACAGGACTAGCGGGAGCGGGGGCCCAAGAGACCCAGTACTTC	CASSTGLAGAGAQETQYF
TRBV14	many	TRBJ2-1	TRBD2	TGTGCCAGCAGCCTACTTCTAGCGGGAGTAGGGAATGAGCAGTTCTTC	CASSLLLAGVGNEQFF
TRBV5-1	many	TRBJ2-3	.	TGCGCCAGCAGCTTGGTAGGACAGATCACAGATACGCAGTATTTT	CASSLVGQITDTQYF
TRBV12-3/TRBV12-4	many	TRBJ2-6	.	TGTGCCAGCAGTTTGGAGGGGAGAAGGCCTGGGGCCAACGTCCTGACTTTC	CASSLEGRRPGANVLTF
TRBV7-8	.	TRBJ2-3	TRBD2	TGTGCCAGCGGCATCAGACTAGCGGCCACCACAGATACGCAGTATTTT	CASGIRLAATTDTQYF
TRBV7-9	.	TRBJ2-1	TRBD2	TGTGCCAGCAGCTTAACGGGGGGGGTTGGGGGTCGTGAGCAGTTCTTC	CASSLTGGVGGREQFF
TRBV28	many	TRBJ2-7	.	TGTGCCAGCAGCCGCCCCGAGTTGGGAGGCTTGGGTGAGCAGTACTTC	CASSRPELGGLGEQYF
TRBV2	many	TRBJ2-5	.	TGTGCCAGCAGCCCAGCTTACCAAGAGACCCAGTACTTC	CASSPAYQETQYF
TRBV9	.	TRBJ2-7	.	TGTGCCAGCAGCGTAGCTGAGGATCGCGAGCAGTACTTC	CASSVAEDREQYF
TRBV6-1	many	TRBJ2-3	TRBD2	TGTGCCAGCCTAGCGGGGGACACAGATACGCAGTATTTT	CASLAGDTDTQYF
TRBV18	many	TRBJ2-1	TRBD2	TGTGCCAGCTCACCACCGCTTAGCGGGATCGGGAATGAGCAGTTCTTC	CASSPPLSGIGNEQFF
TRBV29-1	many	TRBJ2-5	TRBD1	TGCAGCGTTGGACAGGGATGGGAGACCCAGTACTTC	CSVGQGWETQYF
TRBV18	many	TRBJ2-5	TRBD1	TGTGCCAGCTCACCGGGACAGGGTTCGGAGACCCAGTACTTC	CASSPGQGSETQYF
TRBV19	many	TRBJ2-7	.	TGTGCCAGTAGTCGGGAGCTCGACGGGGCCGAGCAGTACTTC	CASSRELDGAEQYF